Below are 7 T cell receptor beta chains sequenced from a single sample in a study of blood T cell repertoires in COVID-19. Some clones are missing from TCRdb's copy, which holds only in-frame ones; the method was immunoSEQ multiplex PCR. The table records 65,000 to 100,000 clones, about four fifths of them present only once. The sample was peripheral blood. The source of these receptors is a woman of 80 years or more with acute or convalescent COVID-19.

Notes on this clone: One end of the junction does not line up with germline, which may come from a read error. CDR3: CARSVGPGGRGADEDTQYF. The CDR3 DNA sequence: TGTGCCCGCAGCGTCGGGCCCGGGGGGCGGGGGGCAGATGAAGATACGCAGTATTTT. The chain has TRBV9 and TRBJ2-3; TRBD2 aligns across 8 bases. Germline loops: CDR1 SGDLS, CDR2 YYNGEE. The CDR3 runs to 19 residues.

The chain joins TRBV6-5 to TRBJ1-1; 9 nucleotides align to TRBD1. The CDR3 runs to 16 residues. J gave up 3 bases and V 0 bases, and 5 bases lay outside the gene matches. The V gene's germline CDR1 is MNHEY and CDR2 SVGAGI. For the CDR3, the DNA is TGTGCCAGCAGTTACTCGGGGACAGGGAGGTACACTGAAGCTTTCTTT. The encoded protein is CASSYSGTGRYTEAFF.

This rearrangement joins TRBV5-1 to TRBJ2-7, with 10 bases lining up with TRBD1. J lost 5 bases, V lost 7 bases, and 6 bases had no gene match. CDR1 is SGHRS and CDR2 is YFSETQ in the germline V gene. CDR3 size: 13 residues. This CDR3 reads CASGSGTGDEQYF. The CDR3 nucleotides are TGCGCCAGCGGTTCCGGGACAGGGGACGAGCAGTACTTC.

As DNA, the CDR3 is TGCGCCACTCTGCGGGACCAACTAGTCGGGGACACTGAAGCTTTCTTT. Its protein is CATLRDQLVGDTEAFF. The rearrangement joins TRBV10-2 to TRBJ1-1, with D possibly TRBD1 on 5 matching bases. The germline gives CDR1 WSHSY, CDR2 SAAADI. The CDR3 is 16 residues long. Trimming removed 10 bases at V and 3 bases at J, with 24 bases between.

The V call is TRBV7-8, the J call TRBJ2-6; D is ambiguous. This CDR3 is 17 amino acids long. The V end was cut by 5 bases, the J end by 4 bases, with 18 bases between. Germline CDR1 reads SGHVS; CDR2 reads FQNEAQ. CDR3 coding DNA: TGTGCCAGCAGCCTTTCCCCTGCCAGGTCCGGGGCCAACGTCCTGACTTTC. It codes for CASSLSPARSGANVLTF.

The chain employs TRBV28 and TRBJ2-7, with TRBD1 matching over 8 bases. This CDR3 is 16 amino acids long. Germline trimming cut 6 bases from V and 2 bases from J; bases unmatched to any gene: 12. Germline loops: CDR1 MDHEN, CDR2 SYDVKM. The DNA for the CDR3 is TGTGCCAGCAGAGTCGGGACAGGTAATTTTGCCTACGAGCAGTACTTC. Amino acids: CASRVGTGNFAYEQYF.

The rearrangement joins TRBV9 to TRBJ2-3, with 8 bases lining up with TRBD2. With V trimmed by 0 bases and J by 3 bases, 6 bases remained unmatched. The germline V gene encodes CDR1 SGDLS and CDR2 YYNGEE. The CDR3 loop spans 16 amino acids. CDR3 bases: TGTGCCAGCAGCGTAGCTGCGGGGGGCCCAACAGATACGCAGTATTTT. Translating it yields CASSVAAGGPTDTQYF.